Presented here are 32 T cell receptor beta chains from one specimen sequenced in a study of T-cell reconstitution after alpha-beta-depleted transplantation in children. It was with unique molecular identifiers that the TCRbeta library was prepared. One entry per CDR3 protein, called by TCRdb with MiXCR from the PCR reads. The repertoire includes roughly 70,000 distinct CDR3 sequences, roughly 5.2% of them detected once, and 15% to 20% sits in the top ten. The sequencing here drew on PBMCs, mostly from graft donor cells, taken 180 days after TCRalphabeta/CD19-depleted stem cell transplant. These receptors were taken from a boy younger than two who had a stem cell transplant for acute myeloid leukemia, so the T cells may come from the graft donor.

This clonotype was counted many times. The V gene is TRBV5-1, the J gene TRBJ2-3; the D gene is possibly TRBD2 (7 bases). Looked up from germline, CDR1 is SGHRS and CDR2 is YFSETQ. Trimming pared 0 bases from V and 4 bases from J, leaving 15 bases between. The CDR3 is made up of 16 amino acids. As DNA, the CDR3 is TGCGCCAGCAGCTTGGTTGTGGGGGGGGGCCCAGATACGCAGTATTTT. It codes for CASSLVVGGGPDTQYF.

This clonotype was seen repeatedly, ten times or more. An end of the junction differs from the germline gene, which may be a read error. CDR3 amino acids: CASSLAGGTQYF. The CDR3, as DNA: TGTGCCAGCAGCCTAGCGGGAGGGACCCAGTACTTC. This rearrangement joins TRBV7-7 to TRBJ2-5, with 11 bases fitting TRBD2. The CDR3 is 12 residues long. Germline CDR1 is SSHAT and CDR2 is FNYEAQ (reference sequence). The whole variable domain, filled in from reference TRBV7-7 and TRBJ2-5, reads GAGVSQSPRYKVTKRGQDVTLRCDPISSHATLYWYQQALGQGPEFLTYFNYEAQPDKSGLPSDRFSAERPEGSISTLTIQRTEQRDSAMYRCASSLAGGTQYFGPGTRLLVL.

Concerning this clonotype: This clone may be a read error of a much larger clone one base away. The chain is built from TRBV12-3 or TRBV12-4 and TRBJ2-6; D might be TRBD2 (6 bases). The CDR3 totals 18 residues. The CDR3 loop is CAISLGGFWASGANVLTF. The DNA of the CDR3 is TGTGCCATCAGTTTAGGAGGGTTTTGGGCCTCTGGGGCCAACGTCCTGACTTTC.

This clonotype was seen at least ten times. V gene TRBV12-3 or TRBV12-4 combines with J gene TRBJ1-6; a weak D match, TRBD1 (5 bases). The CDR3 loop spans 16 amino acids. The V end lost 6 bases, the J end lost 6 bases, and 18 bases lay between the germline ends. CDR3 protein: CASSTDSPGGNSPLHF. For the CDR3, the DNA is TGTGCCAGCAGCACTGACAGCCCAGGTGGTAATTCACCCCTCCACTTT.

This clonotype has a count of ten or more. The V gene is TRBV4-1, the J gene TRBJ1-3; D not certain. V gave up 0 bases and J gave up 0 bases, with 9 bases separating them. Germline V gene lookup returns CDR1 MGHRA and CDR2 YSYEKL. The CDR3 has 16 residues. The CDR3 coding sequence is TGCGCCAGCAGCCAAGAGTTCAGATCCTCTGGAAACACCATATATTTT. Protein sequence: CASSQEFRSSGNTIYF.

In its sample, this clonotype was seen many times. The chain carries TRBV4-3 and TRBJ1-1; D not resolved. CDR3 length: 15 amino acids. Germline V gene sequence: CDR1 LGHNA, CDR2 YSLEER. V was trimmed by 4 bases and J by 4 bases, leaving 16 bases between them. This CDR3 is CASSRTSGVGTEAFF. DNA of the CDR3: TGCGCCAGCAGCCGAACCTCCGGGGTGGGCACTGAAGCTTTCTTT.

Many counts were recorded for this clonotype. The rearrangement joins TRBV30 to TRBJ2-5; a possible D gene is TRBD1 (5 bases). Between the trimmed V and J ends, which lost 2 bases and 5 bases, there was a span of 12 bases. Germline CDR1 GTSNPN, CDR2 SVGIG (reference sequence). The CDR3 contains 13 residues. In DNA, the CDR3 is TGTGCCTGGAGTCGCAGGGCAGCGGAGACCCAGTACTTC. Translating gives CAWSRRAAETQYF.

This clonotype has a count of ten or more. The chain combines TRBV5-1 with TRBJ2-7, with D perhaps matching TRBD2 (6 bases). Germline V lookup: CDR1 SGHRS, CDR2 YFSETQ. V was pared by 4 bases and J by 6 bases, with 23 bases between. The CDR3 consists of 16 residues. CDR3 residues: CASSRPRPREVGEQYV. As DNA, the CDR3 is TGCGCCAGCAGCCGACCCCGCCCCAGGGAGGTGGGCGAGCAGTACGTC.

In this sample, this clonotype turned up many times. The rearrangement uses TRBV7-2 and TRBJ1-6; 9 bases match TRBD1. CDR1 and CDR2 (germline): SGHTA, FQGNSA. The CDR3 runs to 16 residues. J was trimmed by 9 bases and V by 1 base; bases with no gene match: 7. In DNA form, the CDR3 reads TGTGCCAGCAGCTTAGTAGGACAGGGGAGCGGTTCACCCCTCCACTTT. This codes for CASSLVGQGSGSPLHF.

The sample holds many counts of this clonotype. The V gene is TRBV12-3 or TRBV12-4, the J gene TRBJ1-6; D gene unclear. The V end was cut by 3 bases, the J end by 12 bases, with 9 bases between. The CDR3 spans 12 residues. The CDR3, as DNA: TGTGCCAGCAGTTTGGGAGCTCAACCCCTCCACTTT. Protein: CASSLGAQPLHF.

This clonotype was recorded many times. The chain carries TRBV12-3 or TRBV12-4 and TRBJ1-5; D possibly corresponds to TRBD1 (5 bases). V was shortened by 7 bases and J by 2 bases, with 15 bases between the two germline ends. CDR3 size: 15 residues. CDR3 protein: CASTRGQGGNQPQHF. CDR3 DNA: TGTGCCAGCACTCGTGGGCAGGGCGGCAATCAGCCCCAGCATTTT.

The sample holds many counts of this clonotype. The chain is built from TRBV20-1 and TRBJ2-3; D assignment may be TRBD1 or TRBD2 (6 bases each). Looked up from germline, CDR1 is DFQATT and CDR2 is SNEGSKA (reference sequence). The CDR3 spans 15 residues. Trimming cost V 3 bases and J 1 base, with 14 bases left between them. CDR3 nucleotides: TGCAGTGCTAGTTGGGGGGCTCTCCGCACAGATACGCAGTATTTT. The encoded protein is CSASWGALRTDTQYF.

The chain recombines TRBV12-3 or TRBV12-4 with TRBJ1-5; D gene uncertain. V lost 11 bases, J lost 0 bases, and 29 bases lay in between. This CDR3 is built from 19 residues. CDR3 nucleotides: TGTGCCTTCAGTTTAGCGGAGGGCGTTAATGGTTATAGCAATCAGCCCCAGCATTTT. Protein: CAFSLAEGVNGYSNQPQHF.

This clonotype was counted a few times. One base away lies a much larger clone, so this may be a sequencing read error. The rearrangement joins TRBV20-1 to TRBJ2-6, with 7 bases identical to TRBD1. CDR3 length equals 16 residues. Germline-derived CDR1 and CDR2 are DFQATT and SNEGSKA (reference sequence). CDR3 region: CCASKGGARGANVLTF. CDR3 coding DNA: TGCTGTGCTAGCAAAGGGGGCGCGCGGGGGGCCAACGTCCTGACTTTC.

The table lists this clonotype with many counts. V and J are TRBV12-3 or TRBV12-4 and TRBJ2-1, with TRBD2 as a possible D gene (6 bases). The CDR3 length is 15 residues. Between the trimmed V and J ends, which lost 3 bases and 15 bases, there was a span of 24 bases. The CDR3 nucleotides read TGTGCCAGCAGTTTGCCCTCTACACTGTCGGGGGTAGGGTTCTTC. The encoded protein is CASSLPSTLSGVGFF.

The V gene is TRBV11-2, the J gene TRBJ1-1, with a tentative D call TRBD1 (5 bases). The ends were cut back, 1 base at V and 1 base at J, with 10 bases in the middle. Germline-derived CDR1 and CDR2 are SGHAT and FQNNGV. The CDR3 loop spans 15 amino acids. CDR3 DNA: TGTGCCAGCAGCTTAGCAAGGGGTTGGAACACTGAAGCTTTCTTT. Translated, it gives CASSLARGWNTEAFF.

This clonotype was seen at least ten times. The chain joins TRBV12-3 or TRBV12-4 to TRBJ1-5; possible D gene TRBD1, 6 bases. V shed 1 base and J shed 6 bases, with 13 bases lying between them. This CDR3 is 15 amino acids long. The DNA of the CDR3 is TGTGCCAGCAGTTTAGGGGGGGCTCGGGGTCAGCCCCAGCATTTT. This sequence encodes CASSLGGARGQPQHF.

This clonotype appeared many times. The CDR3 is CASSYPLLGQTTDTQYF. Written as DNA, the CDR3 is TGTGCCAGCAGTTACCCGCTACTCGGACAGACCACAGATACGCAGTATTTT. The chain uses TRBV6-2 or TRBV6-3 and TRBJ2-3, with D perhaps matching TRBD1 (6 bases). V was clipped by 2 bases and J by 2 bases, with 17 bases between them. In germline, CDR1 is MNHEY, CDR2 SVGEGT. This CDR3 spans 17 amino acids.

This clonotype was counted at least ten times. This chain connects TRBV12-3 or TRBV12-4 to TRBJ1-4; 7 bases map to TRBD1. The CDR3 covers 13 residues. Trimming removed 8 bases from V and 7 bases from J; junction bases left unmatched: 7. The CDR3: CASSRGSGEKLFF. The CDR3 DNA follows: TGTGCCAGCTCCAGGGGGAGCGGTGAAAAACTGTTTTTT.

This clonotype was recorded at least ten times. V is TRBV20-1 and J is TRBJ1-6; no clear D. The CDR3 totals 14 residues. V was clipped by 3 bases and J by 2 bases, with 8 bases between them. CDR1 and CDR2 (germline): DFQATT, SNEGSKA (reference sequence). DNA of the CDR3: TGCAGTGCTAGCTCGACTGCCTATAATTCACCCCTCCACTTT. Its translation is CSASSTAYNSPLHF.

The sample holds many counts of this clonotype. The J gene is TRBJ2-6, the V gene TRBV12-3 or TRBV12-4; the D is unclear. V was cut by 4 bases and J by 0 bases, with 7 bases left in between. The CDR3 covers 15 residues. The CDR3 loop reads CASSSDTSGANVLTF. The CDR3 DNA sequence: TGTGCCAGCAGTTCCGACACCTCTGGGGCCAACGTCCTGACTTTC.

This clonotype was counted only a few times. This chain joins TRBV28 and TRBJ1-5; no firm D call. Germline CDR1 is MDHEN and CDR2 is SYDVKM. V was cut by 5 bases and J by 3 bases, with 5 bases left in between. The CDR3 is 12 amino acids. CDR3 protein: CASSPPNQPQHF. In nucleotides, the CDR3 is TGTGCCAGCAGTCCACCCAATCAGCCCCAGCATTTT.

About this clonotype itself: A much more abundant neighbour one base away suggests this may be a read error. V gene TRBV20-1 combines with J gene TRBJ2-7; D not resolved. The CDR3 sequence is 13 residues long. Germline V lookup: CDR1 DFQATT, CDR2 SNEGSKA (reference sequence). The V gene lost 6 bases and the J gene lost 0 bases, with 12 bases spanning the gap. CDR3 in DNA: TGCAGTGCCCCCGCCCCAGTCTCCTACGAGCAGTACTTC. Residues: CSAPAPVSYEQYF.

Regarding this clonotype: A much larger clone lies one base from this, so it may be a read error. The CDR3 DNA is TGTGCCTGCAGCCAACGAGGGGGAGGCTCCTACGAGCAGTACTTC. Amino acid sequence: CACSQRGGGSYEQYF. The V call is TRBV3-1, the J call TRBJ2-7; D is possibly TRBD1 or TRBD2 (6 bases each). Germline V lookup: CDR1 LGHDT, CDR2 YNNKEL (reference sequence). CDR3 length: 15 residues.

This clonotype showed up many times. The chain couples TRBV19 to TRBJ2-2; no definite D call. The V and J ends lost 5 bases and 2 bases respectively, with 9 bases between them. Germline V CDR1 and CDR2: LNHDA, SQIVND (reference sequence). The CDR3 length is 14 residues. This CDR3 is CASSASHNTGELFF. The CDR3 DNA reads as TGTGCCAGTAGTGCCTCCCATAACACCGGGGAGCTGTTTTTT.

This clonotype occurred many times. The V and J genes are TRBV27 and TRBJ1-2; weak D call: TRBD1 (6 bases). The CDR3 extends over 13 amino acids. Germline V gives CDR1 MNHEY, CDR2 SMNVEV (reference sequence). Trimming stripped 2 bases from V and 4 bases from J, with 8 bases between. DNA of the CDR3: TGTGCCAGCAGTTTAAGGGGGTCCTATGGCTACACCTTC. Its translation: CASSLRGSYGYTF.

This clonotype was seen at least ten times. V usage is TRBV3-1 and J usage is TRBJ2-7; 12 nucleotides line up with TRBD1. With V trimmed by 3 bases and J by 0 bases, 15 bases remained unmatched. Germline V gives CDR1 LGHDT, CDR2 YNNKEL (reference sequence). The CDR3 is 20 residues long. The CDR3 bases are TGTGCCAGCAGCCAGTCCTGGTCGGGACAGGGGGCCATTAACTCCTACGAGCAGTACGTC. As protein: CASSQSWSGQGAINSYEQYV.

This clonotype was counted many times. The CDR3 region has the DNA TGTGCCAGCAGCTTCGCGGGCTACGAGCAGTACTTC. Translating it yields CASSFAGYEQYF. The rearrangement uses TRBV7-9 and TRBJ2-7; D may be TRBD2 (5 bases). Trimming removed 3 bases from V and 3 bases from J, with 6 bases in between. This CDR3 region has 12 residues. The germline V gene encodes CDR1 SEHNR and CDR2 FQNEAQ (reference sequence).

This clonotype turned up a few times. This rearrangement joins TRBV4-1 to TRBJ1-1; D gene unclear. V was clipped by 6 bases and J by 3 bases, with 14 bases between them. The CDR3 is 14 residues long. The germline gives CDR1 MGHRA, CDR2 YSYEKL. The CDR3 sequence is CASRLNGRYTEAFF. In DNA, the CDR3 is TGCGCCAGCAGGTTAAACGGGAGATACACTGAAGCTTTCTTT.

This clonotype was counted many times. This rearrangement joins TRBV14 to TRBJ1-3; D unclear. Germline V lookup: CDR1 SGHDN, CDR2 FVKESK. The CDR3 extends over 13 amino acids. V was trimmed by 1 base and J by 4 bases, leaving 5 bases between them. The chain's CDR3 is CASSQGAGNTIYF. The CDR3 coding sequence is TGTGCCAGCAGCCAAGGGGCGGGAAACACCATATATTTT.

In this sample, this clonotype turned up many times. The chain combines TRBV5-1 with TRBJ2-3; TRBD2 matches 7 bases. This CDR3 is built from 15 residues. V shed 4 bases and J 0 bases; nucleotides not matched to a gene: 5. Germline CDR1 SGHRS, CDR2 YFSETQ. The CDR3: CASSPGGSSTDTQYF. CDR3 nucleotides: TGCGCCAGCAGCCCCGGGGGGTCTAGCACAGATACGCAGTATTTT. Full variable domain (remainder filled in from reference TRBV5-1 and TRBJ2-3): KAGVTQTPRYLIKTRGQQVTLSCSPISGHRSVSWYQQTPGQGLQFLFEYFSETQRNKGNFPGRFSGRQFSNSRSEMNVSTLELGDSALYLCASSPGGSSTDTQYFGPGTRLTVL.

This clonotype was seen many times. The chain joins TRBV23-1 to TRBJ2-3; D is perhaps TRBD2 (6 bases). TRBV23-1 is an ORF, and what it does is uncertain. V lost 4 bases and J 2 bases, leaving 25 bases between the germline ends. This CDR3 comprises 19 residues. The CDR3 region is CASSPDGIKAAGYTDTQYF. The CDR3 region has the DNA TGCGCCAGCAGTCCCGACGGGATTAAAGCCGCGGGATACACAGATACGCAGTATTTT.